These T cell receptor beta chains were read from a single sample in a study of OX40 agonist ivuxolimab in advanced cancers. The assay was immunoSEQ multiplex PCR, and TCRdb's table has in-frame clones only and misses some. The sample carries about 48,000 clones, around 90% recorded once. The sample consisted of CD4+ or CD8+ T cells sorted from blood, taken in a trial of the OX40 agonist ivuxolimab. The receptor set was obtained from an adult with an advanced solid tumor such as melanoma, head and neck, liver or kidney cancer. Each CDR3 is given with its conserved first and last residue. The D gene is left open where the match is weak. The size field is filled for only some rows; it gives once, few, many or a size class.

>TRBJ2-7|TRBV6-5|TRBD2|once
CASSYPASGVSYEQYF
TGTGCCAGCAGTTACCCCGCTAGCGGGGTCTCCTACGAGCAGTACTTC
>TRBJ1-1|TRBV4-1|NA|NA
CASSQGNTEAFF
TGCGCCAGCAGCCAGGGGAACACTGAAGCTTTCTTT
>TRBJ2-6|TRBV7-9|NA|NA
CASSSRPGANVLTF
TGTGCCAGCAGCTCCCGGCCTGGGGCCAACGTCCTGACTTTC
>TRBJ2-3|TRBV5-6|TRBD2|NA
CASSLEGGGGTDTQYF
TGTGCCAGCAGCTTGGAGGGCGGGGGAGGCACAGATACGCAGTATTTT
>TRBJ2-3|TRBV5-1|NA|NA
CASSLRADTQYF
TGCGCCAGCAGCCTTAGGGCAGATACGCAGTATTTT
>TRBJ2-2|TRBV29-1|NA|NA
CSVTGDTGELFF
TGCAGCGTTACGGGAGACACCGGGGAGCTGTTTTTT
>TRBJ2-5|TRBV9|NA|NA
CASSVGDFQETQYF
TGTGCCAGCAGCGTAGGGGACTTCCAAGAGACCCAGTACTTC
>TRBJ1-5|TRBV7-6|NA|NA
CASSKDSPYSNQPQHF
TGTGCCAGCAGCAAGGACAGTCCTTATAGCAATCAGCCCCAGCATTTT
>TRBJ1-4|TRBV2|NA|NA
CASRSREGQEREKLFF
TGTGCCAGCAGGAGCCGGGAAGGGCAGGAACGCGAAAAACTGTTTTTT
>TRBJ1-1|TRBV11-2|TRBD1|NA
CASSLVKQGDEAFF
TGTGCCAGCAGCTTAGTAAAACAGGGGGATGAAGCTTTCTTT
>TRBJ1-1|TRBV6-5|TRBD1|NA
CASSSLGQGAGTEAFF
TGTGCCAGCAGTTCCCTGGGACAGGGGGCAGGGACTGAAGCTTTCTTT
>TRBJ1-6|TRBV5-6|NA|NA
CASSLGPGLGSPLHF
TGTGCCAGCAGCTTGGGCCCAGGGTTAGGTTCACCCCTCCACTTT
>TRBJ2-3|TRBV4-1|NA|NA
CASSQGQGGIDTQYF
TGCGCCAGCAGCCAAGGACAGGGCGGGATAGATACGCAGTATTTT
>TRBJ2-1|TRBV27|NA|NA
CASSLSTPPYNEQFF
TGTGCCAGCAGTTTATCGACCCCACCCTACAATGAGCAGTTCTTC
>TRBJ1-5|TRBV7-9|NA|NA
CASSFLNQPQHF
TGTGCCAGCAGCTTCCTTAATCAGCCCCAGCATTTT
>TRBJ2-2|TRBV28|NA|NA
CASSPRPRGNTGELFF
TGTGCCAGCAGTCCAAGACCCCGAGGGAACACCGGGGAGCTGTTTTTT
>TRBJ2-3|TRBV6-1|TRBD2|medium-sized
CASSELAGGPGTDTQYF
TGTGCCAGCAGTGAACTAGCGGGGGGGCCTGGCACAGATACGCAGTATTTT
>TRBJ2-1|TRBV19|NA|NA
CASKPEGLYNEQFF
TGTGCCAGTAAGCCCGAGGGGCTTTACAATGAGCAGTTCTTC
>TRBJ1-1|TRBV7-8|NA|NA
CASSSSGEGVGHTEAFF
TGTGCCAGCAGCTCGAGCGGGGAGGGTGTTGGGCACACTGAAGCTTTCTTT
>TRBJ2-1|TRBV29-1|TRBD2|NA
CSVPGGDEQFF
TGCAGCGTTCCCGGGGGGGATGAGCAGTTCTTC
>TRBJ2-1|TRBV5-1|NA|once
CASSGSSYNEQFF
TGCGCCAGCAGCGGTAGCTCCTACAATGAGCAGTTCTTC
>TRBJ2-7|TRBV11-2|NA|NA
CASSFFRGTDYEQYF
TGTGCCAGCAGCTTTTTCCGGGGAACGGACTACGAGCAGTACTTC
>TRBJ2-2|TRBV5-1|NA|NA
CASSLTGPFGELFF
TGCGCCAGCAGCCTCACAGGCCCGTTCGGGGAGCTGTTTTTT
>TRBJ2-1|TRBV6-4|TRBD1|NA
CASSDEPTGGASDEQFF
TGTGCCAGCAGTGACGAACCGACAGGGGGCGCTTCTGATGAGCAGTTCTTC
>TRBJ2-1|TRBV5-6|NA|NA
CASSSPGVGGHDEQFF
TGTGCCAGCAGCTCACCAGGGGTAGGGGGACACGATGAGCAGTTCTTC
>TRBJ1-6|TRBV30|NA|NA
CAGRQLNSPLHF
TGTGCCGGGAGACAGCTTAATTCACCCCTCCACTTT
>TRBJ1-3|TRBV1|NA|NA
CTSSPTGSSGNTIYF
TGCACCAGCAGCCCCACAGGGAGCTCTGGAAACACCATATATTTT
>TRBJ1-5|TRBV5-5|TRBD1|NA
CASSPTGQYHNQPQHF
TGTGCCAGCAGCCCCACGGGACAGTACCACAATCAGCCCCAGCATTTT
>TRBJ2-5|TRBV5-1|NA|NA
CASSWDLGGLRETQYF
TGCGCCAGCAGCTGGGACCTCGGGGGGCTGAGGGAGACCCAGTACTTC
>TRBJ1-5|TRBV4-1|TRBD1|NA
CASSQQQGAGQPQHF
TGCGCCAGCAGCCAACAACAGGGGGCAGGGCAGCCCCAGCATTTT
>TRBJ2-3|TRBV30|TRBD2|NA
CAWSVLSPGLGTSDTQYF
TGTGCCTGGAGTGTTCTTTCCCCGGGACTAGGGACTTCAGATACGCAGTATTTT
>TRBJ1-1|TRBV7-2|NA|NA
CASRGGVGYTEAFF
TGTGCCAGCAGGGGTGGGGTGGGTTACACTGAAGCTTTCTTT
>TRBJ1-1|TRBV6-5|NA|NA
CASSTGTNTEAFF
TGTGCCAGCAGTACCGGCACGAACACTGAAGCTTTCTTT
>TRBJ1-5|TRBV4-1|NA|NA
CASSQGVAQPQHF
TGCGCCAGCAGCCAAGGGGTAGCGCAGCCCCAGCATTTT
>TRBJ1-6|TRBV28|TRBD1|NA
CASSSGTDYNSPLHF
TGTGCCAGCAGTTCCGGGACAGATTATAATTCACCCCTCCACTTT
>TRBJ2-7|TRBV7-9|NA|NA
CASSPYGGRAYEQYF
TGTGCCAGCAGCCCCTATGGGGGAAGGGCCTACGAGCAGTACTTC
>TRBJ1-5|TRBV7-6|NA|NA
CASSLAGGADSNQPQHF
TGTGCCAGCAGCTTAGCGGGGGGGGCAGATAGCAATCAGCCCCAGCATTTT
>TRBJ1-5|TRBV19|NA|NA
CASSIYGSTNQPQHF
TGTGCCAGTAGTATCTACGGATCTACAAATCAGCCCCAGCATTTT
>TRBJ2-5|TRBV5-4|NA|NA
CASSLDGEETQYF
TGTGCCAGCAGCTTGGACGGGGAAGAGACCCAGTACTTC
>TRBJ2-2|TRBV29-1|NA|NA
CSVETGTKNTGELFF
TGCAGCGTTGAGACCGGGACAAAGAACACCGGGGAGCTGTTTTTT
>TRBJ1-1|TRBV4-1|NA|NA
CASSPRDQESTEAFF
TGCGCCAGCAGCCCCCGTGACCAGGAGAGCACTGAAGCTTTCTTT
>TRBJ1-2|TRBV13|TRBD1|NA
CASSPGGDREAYGYTF
TGTGCCAGCAGCCCCGGCGGGGACAGGGAGGCCTATGGCTACACCTTC
>TRBJ1-5|TRBV7-4|NA|NA
CASSLWGESNQPQHF
TGTGCCAGCAGCTTATGGGGGGAGAGCAATCAGCCCCAGCATTTT
>TRBJ2-3|TRBV6-5|TRBD2|NA
CASSRGGGGTDTQYF
TGTGCCAGCAGTCGCGGGGGGGGAGGCACAGATACGCAGTATTTT
>TRBJ2-7|TRBV7-9|TRBD1|NA
CASRSGQDYEQYF
TGCGCCAGCAGATCAGGACAGGACTACGAGCAGTACTTC
>TRBJ1-6|TRBV19|NA|once
CASSNRVSYNSPLHF
TGTGCCAGTAGTAACAGGGTGTCCTATAATTCACCCCTCCACTTT
>TRBJ1-2|TRBV5-5|NA|NA
CASSFQDPWDGYTF
TGTGCCAGCAGCTTCCAAGACCCCTGGGATGGCTACACCTTC
>TRBJ2-1|TRBV6-5|NA|NA
CASQENEYNEQFF
TGTGCCAGCCAAGAAAATGAATACAATGAGCAGTTCTTC
>TRBJ2-5|TRBV11-2|NA|NA
CASSLEIQETQYF
TGTGCCAGCAGCTTAGAGATCCAAGAGACCCAGTACTTC
>TRBJ1-1|TRBV7-9|NA|NA
CASSLGQEPEAFF
TGTGCCAGCAGCTTGGGGCAAGAGCCTGAAGCTTTCTTT
>TRBJ2-3|TRBV6-6|TRBD1|NA
CASTDRGQRTDTQYF
TGTGCCAGCACCGACAGGGGGCAGAGGACAGATACGCAGTATTTT
>TRBJ1-6|TRBV6-6|NA|once
CASSLRGSGTPLHF
TGTGCCAGCAGCCTTCGGGGGTCTGGGACACCCCTCCACTTT
>TRBJ2-3|TRBV6-1|TRBD1|NA
CASSEGWWDRGLGAQYF
TGTGCCAGCAGTGAAGGTTGGTGGGACAGGGGCCTAGGGGCGCAGTATTTT
>TRBJ2-7|TRBV5-4|NA|NA
CASSLVWRTESEQYF
TGTGCCAGCAGCTTGGTCTGGAGGACAGAAAGCGAGCAGTACTTC